This is a list of T cell receptor beta chains from one sample in a study of cytomegalovirus exposure and HLA in healthy donors. Here immunoSEQ multiplex PCR was the method, and the copy in TCRdb shows in-frame clones only, minus some. The sample holds 100,000 to 150,000 clones; 75% to 90% are singletons and the top ten take 1.1%. Input material: PBMCs. These receptors all stem from a woman under 30 in good health and CMV-seronegative. CDR3s include the opening cysteine and the closing phenylalanine or tryptophan. A D gene is named only where the DNA matches it firmly. The size field is filled for only some rows; it gives once, few, many or a size class.

>.|TRBJ1-2|TRBD1|TRBV19
CASSITGTGSIGYTF
TGTGCCAGTAGTATTACAGGGACAGGGAGTATTGGCTACACCTTC
>.|TRBJ2-1|TRBD2|TRBV10-1
CASSETGGPYEQFF
TGCGCCAGCAGTGAGACGGGAGGGCCTTATGAGCAGTTCTTC
>.|TRBJ2-2|TRBD1|TRBV11-2
CASSPSTGVTGELFF
TGTGCCAGCAGCCCCTCGACAGGGGTGACCGGGGAGCTGTTTTTT
>.|TRBJ2-1|TRBD2|TRBV11-1
CASSLTSGGWNEQFF
TGTGCCAGCAGCCTCACTAGCGGGGGGTGGAATGAGCAGTTCTTC
>.|TRBJ1-5|.|TRBV2
CASSEAIERQPQHF
TGTGCCAGCAGTGAAGCTATCGAGAGGCAGCCCCAGCATTTT
>.|TRBJ1-1|.|TRBV25-1
CASSQGSHTEAFF
TGTGCCAGCAGTCAGGGGTCTCACACTGAAGCTTTCTTT
>.|TRBJ2-2|.|TRBV5-1
CASSFAGSATGELFF
TGCGCCAGCAGCTTTGCGGGGTCGGCCACCGGGGAGCTGTTTTTT
>few|TRBJ1-1|TRBD1|TRBV27
CASSPQGAEAFF
TGTGCCAGCAGTCCACAGGGGGCTGAAGCTTTCTTT
>.|TRBJ2-2|.|TRBV18
CASSPPDRTTGELFF
TGTGCCAGCTCACCACCGGACAGAACAACCGGGGAGCTGTTTTTT
>.|TRBJ1-2|.|TRBV30
CAWARAGVYGYTF
TGTGCCTGGGCCAGGGCGGGAGTCTATGGCTACACCTTC
>once|TRBJ2-3|.|TRBV15
CATSRVRETDTQYF
TGTGCCACCAGCAGAGTACGGGAGACAGATACGCAGTATTTT
>.|TRBJ2-7|TRBD2|TRBV18
CASSPIAGGSYEQYF
TGTGCCAGCTCCCCGATAGCGGGAGGCTCCTACGAGCAGTACTTC
>.|TRBJ1-1|.|TRBV5-1
CASSFHDRFDTEAFF
TGCGCCAGCAGCTTCCACGACAGGTTTGACACTGAAGCTTTCTTT
>few|TRBJ2-3|.|TRBV6-4
CASSDSVASTDTQYF
TGTGCCAGCAGTGACTCTGTAGCGAGCACAGATACGCAGTATTTT
>.|TRBJ1-2|TRBD1|TRBV28
CASSFERARQGDGYTF
TGTGCCAGCAGTTTTGAGCGCGCTCGGCAGGGGGATGGCTACACCTTC
>.|TRBJ2-7|.|TRBV18
CASSPPSLSGYEQYF
TGTGCCAGCTCCCCACCCTCCCTCTCGGGCTACGAGCAGTACTTC
>.|TRBJ1-4|.|TRBV4-1
CASSQVSGTDDEKLFF
TGCGCCAGCAGCCAAGTGTCAGGGACTGACGATGAAAAACTGTTTTTT
>.|TRBJ1-5|TRBD1|TRBV19
CASSARTGGSGNQPQHF
TGTGCCAGTAGTGCAAGAACAGGGGGCAGTGGCAATCAGCCCCAGCATTTT
>.|TRBJ2-5|TRBD2|TRBV28
CASSSGTPGGTQYF
TGTGCCAGCAGTTCGGGGACCCCGGGGGGGACCCAGTACTTC
>.|TRBJ2-1|TRBD2|TRBV30
CAWSSGGGFYNEQFF
TGTGCCTGGAGTTCGGGCGGGGGGTTCTACAATGAGCAGTTCTTC
>.|TRBJ1-2|.|TRBV7-2
CASSLAQGGYTF
TGTGCCAGCAGCTTAGCACAGGGTGGCTACACCTTC
>.|TRBJ1-5|.|TRBV6-5
CASRGVGAQQPQHF
TGTGCCAGCAGGGGGGTGGGGGCACAACAGCCCCAGCATTTT
>once|TRBJ2-3|.|TRBV30
CARENTGSDTQYF
TGTGCCCGAGAAAATACAGGGTCAGATACGCAGTATTTT
>few|TRBJ2-7|.|TRBV11-2
CASSLELGDTYSYEQYF
TGTGCCAGCAGCTTGGAATTAGGGGACACTTACTCCTACGAGCAGTACTTC
>.|TRBJ2-1|TRBD2|TRBV5-1
CASSFSGGGNEQFF
TGCGCCAGCAGCTTCAGCGGGGGTGGGAATGAGCAGTTCTTC
>.|TRBJ1-2|TRBD1|TRBV7-2
CASSFPDRGNGYTF
TGTGCCAGCAGCTTTCCGGACAGGGGGAATGGCTACACCTTC
>.|TRBJ1-2|.|TRBV11-2
CASSLGTEYGYTF
TGTGCCAGCAGCTTAGGGACAGAGTATGGCTACACCTTC
>.|TRBJ2-4|.|TRBV11-2
CASSSISGLKNIQYF
TGTGCCAGCAGCTCCATAAGCGGCCTCAAAAACATTCAGTACTTC
>few|TRBJ1-2|.|TRBV2
CASSDAIVGYTF
TGTGCCAGCAGTGATGCGATAGTGGGCTACACCTTC
>.|TRBJ2-6|.|TRBV15
CATSERTAYTSGANVLTF
TGTGCCACCAGCGAACGGACAGCCTACACCTCTGGGGCCAACGTCCTGACTTTC
>.|TRBJ2-1|TRBD2|TRBV29-1
CSAPRLAGAHEQFF
TGCAGCGCTCCAAGACTAGCGGGAGCTCATGAGCAGTTCTTC
>.|TRBJ1-4|.|TRBV28
CASLEQGVNEKLFF
TGTGCCAGCCTGGAACAGGGAGTCAATGAAAAACTGTTTTTT
>.|TRBJ1-1|.|TRBV7-8
CASSLRQNTEAFF
TGTGCCAGCAGCTTACGACAGAACACTGAAGCTTTCTTT
>.|TRBJ1-1|TRBD1|TRBV11-2
CASSTPRRTGGTEAFF
TGTGCCAGCAGCACGCCTAGGCGGACAGGGGGCACTGAAGCTTTCTTT
>.|TRBJ1-5|TRBD1|TRBV30
CAWSVGQGAQRQPQHF
TGTGCCTGGAGTGTAGGACAGGGGGCCCAGCGTCAGCCCCAGCATTTT
>.|TRBJ2-5|.|TRBV7-6
CASSSGLGGQETQYF
TGTGCCAGCAGCTCTGGCTTGGGAGGACAAGAGACCCAGTACTTC
>.|TRBJ1-5|TRBD1|TRBV18
CASTPYPGTGGASQPQHF
TGTGCCAGCACGCCCTACCCAGGGACAGGGGGCGCGAGTCAGCCCCAGCATTTT
>.|TRBJ2-5|TRBD1|TRBV27
CASSLKPDRLSTYQETQYF
TGTGCCAGCAGTTTAAAGCCGGACAGGCTAAGTACCTACCAAGAGACCCAGTACTTC
>.|TRBJ2-7|.|TRBV4-2
CASSLGTYEQYF
TGTGCCAGCAGTCTGGGCACCTACGAGCAGTACTTC
>once|TRBJ2-2|.|TRBV28
CASSLIGGNTGELFF
TGTGCCAGCAGTTTAATAGGCGGGAACACCGGGGAGCTGTTTTTT
>.|TRBJ1-5|.|TRBV6-1
CASSEEVGRVNQPQHF
TGTGCCAGCAGTGAAGAGGTCGGCAGGGTCAATCAGCCCCAGCATTTT
>few|TRBJ1-6|.|TRBV7-2
CASSLQASNSPLHF
TGTGCCAGCAGCCTACAGGCGTCAAATTCACCCCTCCACTTT
>.|TRBJ1-1|.|TRBV6-5
CASSYLGAMNTEAFF
TGTGCCAGCAGTTACCTGGGCGCCATGAACACTGAAGCTTTCTTT
>.|TRBJ2-3|TRBD2|TRBV4-2
CASSLPGLAGTDTQYF
TGTGCCAGCAGCTTACCGGGACTAGCGGGGACAGATACGCAGTATTTT
>.|TRBJ1-6|.|TRBV2
CASSEWQGHSPLHF
TGTGCCAGCAGTGAGTGGCAGGGGCATTCACCCCTCCACTTT
>.|TRBJ2-7|TRBD1|TRBV4-1
CASSQAPAGGYEQYF
TGCGCCAGCAGCCAAGCCCCGGCAGGGGGCTACGAGCAGTACTTC
>.|TRBJ2-5|.|TRBV25-1
CASSPHGAKETQYF
TGTGCCAGCAGTCCCCATGGAGCAAAAGAGACCCAGTACTTC
>.|TRBJ1-1|.|TRBV2
CASSRRGLAEAFF
TGTGCCAGCAGTCGCAGGGGTTTGGCTGAAGCTTTCTTT
>.|TRBJ1-5|TRBD1|TRBV4-3
CASSQDTGVRNQPQHF
TGCGCCAGCAGCCAAGATACAGGGGTAAGGAATCAGCCCCAGCATTTT